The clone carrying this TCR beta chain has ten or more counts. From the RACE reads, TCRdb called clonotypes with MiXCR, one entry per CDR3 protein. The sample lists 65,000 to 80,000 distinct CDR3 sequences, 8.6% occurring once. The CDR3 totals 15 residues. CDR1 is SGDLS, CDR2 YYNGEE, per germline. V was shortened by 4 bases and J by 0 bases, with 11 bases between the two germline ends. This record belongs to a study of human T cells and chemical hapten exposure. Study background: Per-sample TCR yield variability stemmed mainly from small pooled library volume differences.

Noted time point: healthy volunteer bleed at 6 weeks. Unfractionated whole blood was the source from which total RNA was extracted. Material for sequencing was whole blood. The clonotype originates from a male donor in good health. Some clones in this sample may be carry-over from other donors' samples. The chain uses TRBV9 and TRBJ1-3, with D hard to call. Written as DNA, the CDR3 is TGTGCCAGCAGCCCCCGGTCGGTCTCTGGAAACACCATATATTTT. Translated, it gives CASSPRSVSGNTIYF.